Below are 2 T cell receptor beta chains sequenced from a single sample in a study of blood T cell repertoires in COVID-19. Measured with immunoSEQ multiplex PCR; TCRdb has only the in-frame clones, and not every one. The data hold about 34,000 clones, with 70% to 85% observed a single time. The specimen was peripheral blood. The receptor set was obtained from a woman aged 55 to 70 with acute or convalescent COVID-19.

V gene TRBV4-1 combines with J gene TRBJ2-7; TRBD2 aligns across 7 bases. The germline gives CDR1 MGHRA, CDR2 YSYEKL. After removal of 4 bases from V and 2 bases from J, the junction contained 8 bases not matched to a gene. This CDR3 spans 15 amino acids. CDR3 nucleotides: TGCGCCAGCAGCCCCCCTGGTCGGGGGGCCTACGAGCAGTACTTC. The encoded protein is CASSPPGRGAYEQYF.

The chain has TRBV30 and TRBJ2-2; no clear D. V lost 3 bases and J lost 0, with 11 bases in between. The CDR3 loop spans 15 amino acids. Germline values: CDR1 GTSNPN, CDR2 SVGIG (reference sequence). CDR3 amino acids: CAWSPLQANTGELFF. CDR3 bases: TGTGCCTGGAGCCCGCTGCAGGCGAACACCGGGGAGCTGTTTTTT.